Listed here is a single T cell receptor (beta chain). The antigen remains undetermined. This CDR3 is built from 15 residues. Germline V gene sequence: CDR1 SGHDT, CDR2 YYEEEE. V was shortened by 1 base and J by 1 base, with 12 bases between the two germline ends. The data are from a study of PD-1 blockade in mismatch repair-deficient tumors. Study background: Enrolled about 2013-2017, patients had progressing, pretreated mismatch repair-deficient cancers of about a dozen types. Study-wide results and limits: Tumor-resident clones, often absent from pretreatment blood, expanded after pembrolizumab and then contracted.

Data came from immunoSEQ multiplex PCR; TCRdb stores just in-frame clones and leaves some out. The data show some 100,000 clones, approximately 80% seen once. This sample comprised peripheral blood, obtained approximately 36 weeks after starting pembrolizumab. The chain uses TRBV5-6 and TRBJ2-7; either TRBD1 or TRBD2 may fit D (5 bases each). This TCR was recovered from an adult with mismatch repair-deficient cancer. For the CDR3, the DNA is TGTGCCAGCAGCTTGATGGGACCCCTTTCCTACGAGCAGTACTTC. Translation: CASSLMGPLSYEQYF.